A selection of T cell receptor beta chains follows, all from one sample in a study of Graves' ophthalmopathy and Graves' hyperthyroidism. TCRdb reprocessed the multiplex PCR reads with MiXCR, giving one entry per CDR3 protein. Of 1 million to 1.3 million distinct CDR3 sequences in the sample, about 36% were seen once. Sequenced material: peripheral blood or thyroid tissue (not recorded which). These receptors originate from an adult man with Graves' hyperthyroidism. Each CDR3 is given with its conserved first and last residue.

J gene	V gene	CDR3 protein
TRBJ1-1	TRBV29-1	CSVETRVSEAFF
TRBJ2-7	TRBV2	CASSDGSLSYEQYF
TRBJ2-2	TRBV29-1	CSPRIPHHQGTGELFF
TRBJ2-7	TRBV2	CASSPPYTGRPDSYEQYF
TRBJ2-7	TRBV20-1	CSAGAGGQSYEQYF
TRBJ2-5	TRBV9	CASSHQGVSRETQYF
TRBJ1-1	TRBV7-2	CAGTSVAGQNTEAFF
TRBJ1-2	TRBV29-1	CSVTGTGHGYGYTF
TRBJ2-7	TRBV7-3	CASSLAGGDQYF
TRBJ2-5	TRBV20-1	CSARGAGAGGAEQETQYF
TRBJ1-5	TRBV5-1	CASSLEFWDSNQPQHF
TRBJ1-2	TRBV15	CATSKDYGLVDYGYTF
TRBJ2-5	TRBV19	CASSVRESRETQYF
TRBJ2-7	TRBV20-1	CSARLGGYEQYF
TRBJ2-7	TRBV7-9	CASSLAVLADEQYF
TRBJ1-1	TRBV4-3	CASSYFMNTEAFF
TRBJ2-7	TRBV14	CASSRGLAGSERYF
TRBJ1-2	TRBV9	CASSVTGQGLPYGYTF
TRBJ2-2	TRBV5-1	CASSSGLAGVWNTGELFF
TRBJ1-5	TRBV6-5	CASRLLQGGGNQPQHF
TRBJ2-2	TRBV29-1	CSVDLSGELFF
TRBJ2-7	TRBV9	CASSVRGLNYEQYF
TRBJ2-7	TRBV10-2	CASSYSEIYEQYF
TRBJ1-5	TRBV10-3	CAIKSAGTSDQPQHF
TRBJ2-7	TRBV12-3/TRBV12-4	CASSLALDRTYEQYF
TRBJ1-1	TRBV30	CAWSVPPNTEAFF
TRBJ1-6	TRBV5-6	CASSGASRENSPLHF
TRBJ1-4	TRBV4-1	CASSQDRGSVFF
TRBJ1-2	TRBV5-6	CAWSVQGTGGSGYTF
TRBJ1-1	TRBV6-2/TRBV6-3	CASNEDRVEAFF
TRBJ2-5	TRBV2	CASSDDGGVGQPQYF
TRBJ1-4	TRBV13	CASSIDRETTNEKLFF
TRBJ2-7	TRBV7-9	CASSEPHRASSYEQYF
TRBJ2-7	TRBV7-6	CASSLVQGLSYEQYF
TRBJ1-5	TRBV4-3	CASSQEESTVGNQPQHF
TRBJ2-5	TRBV7-6	CASSLAGTVETQYF